What follows are 32 T cell receptor beta chains derived from one specimen sequenced in a study of blood T cell repertoires in COVID-19 (dated by TCRdb to about 2020). Library prep was done by the immunoSEQ multiplex PCR assay. TCRdb retrieved this table from immuneACCESS and kept in-frame rearrangements only. Not all clones are present; in checked studies, unresolved V genes account for under half, and no reason is known for the remainder. The sample table lists about 84,000 clones, about four fifths of them with a count of one. The ten largest clones add up to roughly 36% of the sample. What was sequenced was peripheral blood. Receptors originate from a man aged 80 or over with active or convalescent COVID-19.

The rearrangement links TRBV10-3 to TRBJ2-3; TRBD2 agrees at 9 bases. This CDR3 has 14 amino acids. CDR1 and CDR2 from the germline V gene are ENHRY and SYGVKD. The ends lost 3 bases at V and 5 bases at J; junction bases unmatched: 3. Here the CDR3 reads CAISDAGGEDTQYF. In DNA form, the CDR3 reads TGTGCCATCAGTGATGCGGGAGGGGAAGATACGCAGTATTTT.

The CDR3: CASSLVAGGPLTGELFF. CDR3 coding DNA: TGTGCCAGCAGCTTAGTTGCGGGAGGGCCGCTCACCGGGGAGCTGTTTTTT. This chain links TRBV7-2 with TRBJ2-2, with 9 bases aligning to TRBD2. The CDR3 is 17 residues long. The V and J ends lost 1 base and 4 bases, in that order; junction bases with no gene match: 7. The germline V gene has CDR1 SGHTA and CDR2 FQGNSA.

This clone was detected a few times. V and J are TRBV24-1 and TRBJ1-3, with TRBD1 identical over 9 bases. CDR1 and CDR2 from the germline V gene are KGHDR and SFDVKD. V lost 2 bases to trimming and J lost 8 bases; unmatched junction nucleotides: 21. CDR3 length: 20 amino acids. CDR3 coding DNA: TGTGCCACCAGTGATTGCCCCCGGTGGGCGGGGGACAGGGTCGTTGACACCATATATTTT. It codes for CATSDCPRWAGDRVVDTIYF.

The chain is built from TRBV5-1 and TRBJ2-1, with 12 bases matching TRBD2. The V gene end was trimmed by 0 bases and the J gene end by 9 bases; junction bases not matched to a gene: 4. Germline V gives CDR1 SGHRS, CDR2 YFSETQ. The CDR3 is made up of 15 amino acids. The CDR3 spells CASSLGLAGVGEQFF. The CDR3 DNA reads TGCGCCAGCAGCTTGGGACTAGCGGGAGTTGGTGAGCAGTTCTTC. Supplemented by reference TRBV5-1 and TRBJ2-1, the full variable domain reads KAGVTQTPRYLIKTRGQQVTLSCSPISGHRSVSWYQQTPGQGLQFLFEYFSETQRNKGNFPGRFSGRQFSNSRSEMNVSTLELGDSALYLCASSLGLAGVGEQFFGPGTRLTVL.

The chain couples TRBV7-5 to TRBJ1-1; the table calls TRBD1, which could not be checked here. TRBV7-5 is a listed pseudogene. The CDR3 is 17 residues long. The CDR3 protein is CARSLVPGRGRGPEAFF. The CDR3 DNA is TGTGCCAGAAGCTTAGTCCCAGGACGTGGCAGGGGACCTGAAGCTTTCTTT.

The V and J genes are TRBV5-4 and TRBJ1-6; 10 positions agree with TRBD1. The CDR3 is 16 residues long. Trimming cost V 4 bases and J 8 bases; bases outside gene matches: 9. Germline V gene lookup returns CDR1 SGHNT and CDR2 YYREEE (reference sequence). The CDR3: CASSRRVGTGDSPLHF. Written as DNA, the CDR3 is TGTGCCAGCAGCCGGAGAGTGGGGACAGGGGATTCACCCCTCCACTTT.

The V and J genes are TRBV6-5 and TRBJ1-3, with D possibly TRBD1 on 5 matching bases. CDR3 size: 15 residues. Trimming cost V 7 bases and J 0 bases, with 13 bases left between them. Germline CDR1 reads MNHEY; CDR2 reads SVGAGI. In nucleotides, the CDR3 is TGTGCCAGCACGACAGACCCAAGCTCTGGAAACACCATATATTTT. It yields the protein CASTTDPSSGNTIYF.

This chain connects TRBV18 to TRBJ2-1; 12 positions agree with TRBD2. The germline V gene has CDR1 KGHSH and CDR2 LQKENI. The CDR3 totals 17 residues. V was clipped by 6 bases and J by 9 bases; unmatched bases: 15. The CDR3 DNA reads as TGTGCCAGCTCGCCGACGAAACTAGCGGGGGGATTAAGTGAGCAGTTCTTC. This translates into CASSPTKLAGGLSEQFF.

V is TRBV5-1 and J is TRBJ2-5, with TRBD2 identical over 12 bases. Per germline, CDR1 SGHRS and CDR2 YFSETQ. This CDR3 has 17 amino acids. V shed 0 bases and J 2 bases; nucleotides not matched to a gene: 5. The CDR3 spells CASSLGGTSGLQETQYF. The CDR3 nucleotides are TGCGCCAGCAGCTTGGGAGGGACTAGCGGGTTACAAGAGACCCAGTACTTC. Looking up the rest from reference TRBV5-1 and TRBJ2-5 gives the full variable domain: KAGVTQTPRYLIKTRGQQVTLSCSPISGHRSVSWYQQTPGQGLQFLFEYFSETQRNKGNFPGRFSGRQFSNSRSEMNVSTLELGDSALYLCASSLGGTSGLQETQYFGPGTRLLVL.

V is TRBV7-6 and J is TRBJ1-2; TRBD1 agrees at 11 bases. The germline gives CDR1 SGHVS, CDR2 FNYEAQ. The V gene end was trimmed by 1 base and the J gene end by 8 bases; junction bases not matched to a gene: 15. This CDR3 region has 18 residues. The CDR3, as DNA: TGTGCCAGCAGCTTAGAAGGGACAGGGGGGATTATCCCCCTGGGCTACACCTTC. Residues: CASSLEGTGGIIPLGYTF. The variable domain in full, completed from reference TRBV7-6 and TRBJ1-2, reads GAGVSQSPRYKVTKRGQDVALRCDPISGHVSLYWYRQALGQGPEFLTYFNYEAQQDKSGLPNDRFSAERPEGSISTLTIQRTEQRDSAMYRCASSLEGTGGIIPLGYTFGSGTRLTVV.

The rearrangement uses TRBV10-3 and TRBJ2-2; D perhaps matches TRBD2 (7 bases). With 0 bases removed from V and 4 bases from J, the gap between germline ends came to 15 bases. Per the germline V gene, CDR1 is ENHRY and CDR2 is SYGVKD. The length of the CDR3 is 17 residues. The CDR3 here is CAISESRGGAGTGELFF. The CDR3, as DNA: TGTGCCATCAGTGAGTCGAGGGGGGGCGCAGGCACCGGGGAGCTGTTTTTT.

The chain recombines TRBV7-2 with TRBJ1-1; D is unclear. Germline V gene data show CDR1 as SGHTA and CDR2 as FQGNSA. Trimming stripped 2 bases from V and 0 bases from J, with 10 bases between. CDR3 size: 15 residues. For the CDR3, the DNA is TGTGCCAGCAGCTTAACGAGCATCATGAACACTGAAGCTTTCTTT. Amino acids: CASSLTSIMNTEAFF.

V usage is TRBV5-8 and J usage is TRBJ2-2; 10 nucleotides agree with TRBD1. This CDR3 has 15 residues. J was trimmed by 1 base and V by 4 bases; bases with no gene match: 1. The germline V gene encodes CDR1 SGHTS and CDR2 YDEGEE. The CDR3: CASSRDRGNTGELFF. CDR3 nucleotides: TGTGCCAGCAGCCGGGACAGGGGGAACACCGGGGAGCTGTTTTTT.

J is TRBJ1-2 and V is TRBV4-1; TRBD1 agrees at 7 bases. Germline-derived CDR1 and CDR2 are MGHRA and YSYEKL. The CDR3 runs 12 residues. Trimming at V came to 4 bases and at J to 8 bases, leaving 4 bases not matched to a gene. CDR3 protein: CASSPQGVGYTF. CDR3 nucleotide sequence: TGCGCCAGCAGCCCTCAGGGGGTCGGCTACACCTTC.

This chain links TRBV7-9 with TRBJ1-2, with a possible D match to TRBD1 (6 bases). CDR1 and CDR2 from the germline V gene are SEHNR and FQNEAQ (reference sequence). There are 15 residues in the CDR3. V was clipped by 1 base and J by 6 bases, with 15 bases between them. Here the CDR3 reads CASSLEVAGEHGYTF. The CDR3 bases are TGTGCCAGCAGCTTAGAGGTGGCAGGGGAGCATGGCTACACCTTC.

The J gene is TRBJ2-7, the V gene TRBV6-4; 10 bases fit TRBD1. This CDR3 is built from 15 residues. In germline, CDR1 is MRHNA, CDR2 SNTAGT. The V gene end was trimmed by 2 bases and the J gene end by 1 base; junction bases not matched to a gene: 2. CDR3 in amino acids: CASSDRQGASYEQYF. Written as DNA, the CDR3 is TGTGCCAGCAGTGACCGACAGGGGGCTTCCTACGAGCAGTACTTC.

The genes are TRBV7-2 and TRBJ2-7; D is uncertain. Germline V gives CDR1 SGHTA, CDR2 FQGNSA. Trimming shortened V by 1 base and J by 2 bases, and 9 bases separated the two germline ends. The CDR3 extends over 14 amino acids. The chain's CDR3 is CASSLVRVPYEQYF. CDR3 in DNA: TGTGCCAGCAGCTTAGTTCGGGTCCCCTACGAGCAGTACTTC. The whole variable domain, filled in from reference TRBV7-2 and TRBJ2-7, reads GAGVSQSPSNKVTEKGKDVELRCDPISGHTALYWYRQSLGQGLEFLIYFQGNSAPDKSGLPSDRFSAERTGGSVSTLTIQRTQQEDSAVYLCASSLVRVPYEQYFGPGTRLTVT.

The gene calls are TRBV2 and TRBJ1-3; D perhaps matches TRBD1 (6 bases). Germline CDR1 SNHLY, CDR2 FYNNEI. This CDR3 has 19 amino acids. Trimming removed 6 bases from V and 0 bases from J, with 24 bases in between. CDR3 DNA: TGTGCCAGCAGGAGAGGGGGGGGTTCCCGCGAGGCCTCTGGAAACACCATATATTTT. As protein: CASRRGGGSREASGNTIYF.

The chain links TRBV25-1 to TRBJ2-2; 8 bases match TRBD1. Germline V gene lookup returns CDR1 MGHDK and CDR2 SYGVNS. The CDR3 sequence is 15 residues long. V trimming: 4 bases; J trimming: 5 bases; junction bases outside the gene matches: 6. The DNA for the CDR3 is TGTGCCAGCAGTGTGTGGACAGGGTTAACCGGGGAGCTGTTTTTT. Translating it yields CASSVWTGLTGELFF. The variable domain in full, with the rest retrieved from reference TRBV25-1 and TRBJ2-2, is EADIYQTPRYLVIGTGKKITLECSQTMGHDKMYWYQQDPGMELHLIHYSYGVNSTEKGDLSSESTVSRIRTEHFPLTLESARPSHTSQYLCASSVWTGLTGELFFGEGSRLTVL.

This chain joins TRBV28 and TRBJ2-1; TRBD2 agrees at 14 bases. The CDR3 consists of 15 residues. The germline gives CDR1 MDHEN, CDR2 SYDVKM. V lost 6 bases, J lost 7 bases, and 5 bases stayed unmatched. CDR3 sequence (DNA): TGTGCCAGCAGCCCGACTAGCGGGAGGGTGAATGAGCAGTTCTTC. Its protein product is CASSPTSGRVNEQFF. Together with reference TRBV28 and TRBJ2-1, the CDR3 gives the full variable domain: DVKVTQSSRYLVKRTGEKVFLECVQDMDHENMFWYRQDPGLGLRLIYFSYDVKMKEKGDIPEGYSVSREKKERFSLILESASTNQTSMYLCASSPTSGRVNEQFFGPGTRLTVL.

This clone was detected once. The genes are TRBV7-2 and TRBJ2-7, with D perhaps TRBD1 (6 bases). Germline V gene sequence: CDR1 SGHTA, CDR2 FQGNSA. The CDR3 contains 13 residues. Trimming took 5 bases from V and 1 from J, leaving 9 bases between them. The CDR3, as DNA: TGTGCCAGCAGCCACAGGGAATCCTACGAGCAGTACTTC. It yields the protein CASSHRESYEQYF.

V gene TRBV9 combines with J gene TRBJ1-4; TRBD1 matches 8 bases. V trimming: 2 bases; J trimming: 1 base; junction bases outside the gene matches: 1. The germline CDR1 and CDR2 sequences are SGDLS and YYNGEE. This CDR3 is 15 amino acids long. The CDR3 DNA is TGTGCCAGCAGCGTCGGACAGGGAACTAATGAAAAACTGTTTTTT. It encodes CASSVGQGTNEKLFF. Together with reference TRBV9 and TRBJ1-4, the CDR3 gives the full variable domain: DSGVTQTPKHLITATGQRVTLRCSPRSGDLSVYWYQQSLDQGLQFLIQYYNGEERAKGNILERFSAQQFPDLHSELNLSSLELGDSALYFCASSVGQGTNEKLFFGSGTQLSVL.

J is TRBJ2-4 and V is TRBV4-2; perhaps TRBD1 as D (6 bases). This CDR3 is 15 amino acids long. Per germline, CDR1 LGHNA and CDR2 YNFKEQ. V lost 2 bases and J lost 5, with 13 bases in between. The CDR3 DNA follows: TGTGCCAGCAGCCAACTGGGGCAGGGGCAAAACATTCAGTACTTC. Translated: CASSQLGQGQNIQYF.

The gene calls are TRBV7-6 and TRBJ1-4, with TRBD1 identical over 10 bases. Trimming took 4 bases from V and 10 from J; bases not matched to a gene: 3. CDR1 is SGHVS and CDR2 is FNYEAQ in the germline V gene. The CDR3 has 13 amino acids. This CDR3 reads CASSSGTGVKLFF. Written as DNA, the CDR3 is TGTGCCAGCAGCTCCGGGACAGGGGTAAAACTGTTTTTT.

This clone was seen more than once but under ten times. The chain couples TRBV5-6 to TRBJ1-5; 7 bases line up with TRBD1. CDR1 is SGHDT, CDR2 YYEEEE, per germline. The CDR3 has 15 residues. The ends lost 2 bases at V and 2 bases at J; junction bases unmatched: 4. The CDR3 loop is CASSFWTGGNQPQHF. The CDR3 nucleotides read TGTGCCAGCAGCTTCTGGACAGGCGGCAATCAGCCCCAGCATTTT.

CDR3 in DNA: TGTGCCAGCAGCACCTTAACAGGGTATGAGAACAATGAGCAGTTCTTC. Protein product: CASSTLTGYENNEQFF. This chain joins TRBV11-2 and TRBJ2-1; D might be TRBD1 (6 bases). V gave up 5 bases and J gave up 5 bases, with 19 bases separating them. Germline values: CDR1 SGHAT, CDR2 FQNNGV. This CDR3 spans 16 amino acids.

The chain employs TRBV11-2 and TRBJ2-6; maybe TRBD1 (6 bases). Trimming shortened V by 5 bases and J by 4 bases, and 12 bases separated the two germline ends. The CDR3 spans 15 residues. Germline V CDR1 and CDR2: SGHAT, FQNNGV. CDR3 sequence (DNA): TGTGCCAGCAGCCAACAGGGAACCGGGGCCAACGTCCTGACTTTC. It specifies CASSQQGTGANVLTF.

The V call is TRBV11-3, the J call TRBJ2-2; 7 positions match TRBD2. This CDR3 spans 15 amino acids. J gave up 3 bases and V 5 bases, and 6 bases lay outside the gene matches. The germline CDR1 and CDR2 sequences are SGHNT and YENEEA. The CDR3 DNA reads TGTGCCAGCAGCCCCGGACTAGATTACACCGGGGAGCTGTTTTTT. Its protein product is CASSPGLDYTGELFF.

The rearrangement links TRBV12-3 or TRBV12-4 to TRBJ1-2; 7 nucleotides match TRBD1. V gave up 5 bases and J gave up 6 bases; unmatched junction bases: 6. The CDR3 sequence is 13 residues long. The CDR3 region has the DNA TGTGCCAGCAGTCGACAGGGATTTGATGGCTACACCTTC. Its protein product is CASSRQGFDGYTF.

This chain uses TRBV6-5 with TRBJ1-2; D may be TRBD1 (6 bases). With 0 bases removed from V and 8 bases from J, the gap between germline ends came to 10 bases. There are 13 residues in the CDR3. The germline gives CDR1 MNHEY, CDR2 SVGAGI. Here the CDR3 DNA reads TGTGCCAGCAGTTACTCGACAGGCGACGGCTACACCTTC. Translating gives CASSYSTGDGYTF.

The chain joins TRBV30 to TRBJ1-2; the D is unclear. V was cut by 0 bases and J by 6 bases, with 11 bases left in between. The CDR3 contains 13 residues. Germline V gives CDR1 GTSNPN, CDR2 SVGIG (reference sequence). The chain's CDR3 is CAWSVRGGHGYTF. DNA of the CDR3: TGTGCCTGGAGTGTACGTGGAGGGCATGGCTACACCTTC.

This chain links TRBV6-5 with TRBJ1-4; weak D call: TRBD1 (6 bases). The CDR3 consists of 14 residues. V was clipped by 8 bases and J by 3 bases, with 13 bases between them. In germline, CDR1 is MNHEY, CDR2 SVGAGI. CDR3 region: CASLRGSSNEKLFF. DNA for the CDR3: TGTGCCAGCTTGAGGGGGTCGTCTAATGAAAAACTGTTTTTT.